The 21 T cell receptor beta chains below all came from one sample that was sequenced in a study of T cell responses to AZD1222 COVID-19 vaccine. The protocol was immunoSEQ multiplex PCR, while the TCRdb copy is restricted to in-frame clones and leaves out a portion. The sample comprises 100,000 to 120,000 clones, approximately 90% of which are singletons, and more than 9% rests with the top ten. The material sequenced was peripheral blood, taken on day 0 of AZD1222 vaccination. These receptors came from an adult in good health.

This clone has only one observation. In nucleotides, the CDR3 is TGTGCCAGCAGCCAATTAGGACAGGGAAAGGGAGCTTTCTTT. Protein product: CASSQLGQGKGAFF. This chain joins TRBV3-1 (or the pseudogene TRBV3-2) and TRBJ1-1; 8 bases are shared with TRBD1. The CDR3 covers 14 residues. Germline-derived CDR1 and CDR2 are LGHDT and YNNKEL (reference sequence). Losses at the gene ends were 2 bases for V and 10 bases for J; bases not matched to a gene: 9.

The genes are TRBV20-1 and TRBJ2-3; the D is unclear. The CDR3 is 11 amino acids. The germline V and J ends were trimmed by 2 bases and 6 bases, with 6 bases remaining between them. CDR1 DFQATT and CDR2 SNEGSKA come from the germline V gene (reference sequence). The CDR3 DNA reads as TGCAGTGCTAGAAAGGACGATACGCAGTATTTT. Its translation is CSARKDDTQYF.

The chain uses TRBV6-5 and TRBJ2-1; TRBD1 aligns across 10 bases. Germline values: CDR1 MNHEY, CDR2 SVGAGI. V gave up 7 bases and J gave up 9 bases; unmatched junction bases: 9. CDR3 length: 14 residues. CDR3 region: CASIRQGAQGEQFF. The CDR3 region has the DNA TGTGCCAGCATCCGACAGGGGGCTCAGGGTGAGCAGTTCTTC.

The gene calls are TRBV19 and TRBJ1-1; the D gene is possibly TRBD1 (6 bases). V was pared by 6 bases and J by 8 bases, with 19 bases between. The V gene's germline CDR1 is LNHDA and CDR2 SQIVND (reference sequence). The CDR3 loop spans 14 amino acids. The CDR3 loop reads CASRTGLQGSEAFF. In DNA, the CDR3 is TGTGCCAGTAGAACAGGGCTCCAAGGGTCCGAAGCTTTCTTT.

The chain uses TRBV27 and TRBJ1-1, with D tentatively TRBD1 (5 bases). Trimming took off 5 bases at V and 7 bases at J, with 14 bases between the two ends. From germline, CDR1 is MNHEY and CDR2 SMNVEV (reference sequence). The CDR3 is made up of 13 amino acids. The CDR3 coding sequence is TGTGCCAGCAGTATCGCCGGACAAAGTGAAGCTTTCTTT. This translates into CASSIAGQSEAFF.

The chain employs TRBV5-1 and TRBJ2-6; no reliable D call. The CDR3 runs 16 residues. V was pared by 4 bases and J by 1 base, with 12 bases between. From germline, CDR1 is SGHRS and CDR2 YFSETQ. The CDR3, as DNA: TGCGCCAGCAGCCCCCCTCAGGCTTCTGGGGCCAACGTCCTGACTTTC. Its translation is CASSPPQASGANVLTF.

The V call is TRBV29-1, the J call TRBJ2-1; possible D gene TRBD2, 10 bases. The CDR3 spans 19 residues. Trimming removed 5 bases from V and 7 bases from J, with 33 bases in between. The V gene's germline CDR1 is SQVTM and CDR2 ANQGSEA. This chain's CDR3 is CSVTGGLASGSLKRNEQFF. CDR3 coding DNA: TGCAGCGTTACAGGGGGCCTAGCTAGCGGGAGTTTAAAGAGAAATGAGCAGTTCTTC.

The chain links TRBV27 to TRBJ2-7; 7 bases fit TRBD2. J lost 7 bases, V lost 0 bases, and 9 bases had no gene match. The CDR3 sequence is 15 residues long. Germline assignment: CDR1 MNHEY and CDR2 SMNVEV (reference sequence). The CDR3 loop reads CASSLSGGGRDEQYF. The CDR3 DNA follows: TGTGCCAGCAGTTTATCAGGAGGCGGGAGAGATGAGCAGTACTTC.

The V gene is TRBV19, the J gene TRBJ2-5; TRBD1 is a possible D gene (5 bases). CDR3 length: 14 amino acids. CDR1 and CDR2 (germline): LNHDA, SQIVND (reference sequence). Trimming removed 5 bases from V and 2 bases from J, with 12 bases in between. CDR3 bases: TGTGCCAGTAGTCGGAGACAGACACAAGAGACCCAGTACTTC. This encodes CASSRRQTQETQYF.

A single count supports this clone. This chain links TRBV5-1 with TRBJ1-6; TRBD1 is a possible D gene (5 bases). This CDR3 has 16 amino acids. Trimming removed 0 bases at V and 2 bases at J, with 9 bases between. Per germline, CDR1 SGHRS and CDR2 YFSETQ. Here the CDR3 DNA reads TGCGCCAGCAGCTTGGCCGGGACGGCCTATAATTCACCCCTCCACTTT. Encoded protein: CASSLAGTAYNSPLHF.

The CDR3 DNA follows: TGTGCCAGCAGCCCGACATGGGAGCAGCCCCAGCATTTT. Amino acid sequence: CASSPTWEQPQHF. The rearrangement uses TRBV7-2 and TRBJ1-5; the D is unclear. CDR3 length equals 13 residues. Trimming cost V 5 bases and J 7 bases, with 12 bases left between them. Germline assignment: CDR1 SGHTA and CDR2 FQGNSA.

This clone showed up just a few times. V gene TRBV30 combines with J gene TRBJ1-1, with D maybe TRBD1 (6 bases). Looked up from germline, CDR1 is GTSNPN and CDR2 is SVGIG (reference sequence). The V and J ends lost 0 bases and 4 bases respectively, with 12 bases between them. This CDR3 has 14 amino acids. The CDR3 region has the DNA TGTGCCTGGAGTGTCACAGGGTTGGCCACTGAAGCTTTCTTT. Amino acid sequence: CAWSVTGLATEAFF. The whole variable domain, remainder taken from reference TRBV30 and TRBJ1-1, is SQTIHQWPATLVQPVGSPLSLECTVEGTSNPNLYWYRQAAGRGLQLLFYSVGIGQISSEVPQNLSASRPQDRQFILSSKKLLLSDSGFYLCAWSVTGLATEAFFGQGTRLTVV.

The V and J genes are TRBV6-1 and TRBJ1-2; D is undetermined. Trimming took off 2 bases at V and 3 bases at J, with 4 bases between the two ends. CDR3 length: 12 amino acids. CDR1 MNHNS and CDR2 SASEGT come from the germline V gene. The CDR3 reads CASSERDYGYTF. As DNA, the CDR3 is TGTGCCAGCAGTGAACGAGACTATGGCTACACCTTC.

The CDR3 bases are TGCGCCAGCAGCCAAGAGGGGGGGCTCGGCTACACCTTC. This encodes CASSQEGGLGYTF. The rearrangement uses TRBV4-3 and TRBJ1-2; maybe TRBD1 (6 bases). The CDR3 is 13 amino acids. Germline V gene data show CDR1 as LGHNA and CDR2 as YSLEER. The V and J ends lost 0 bases and 8 bases respectively, with 10 bases between them.

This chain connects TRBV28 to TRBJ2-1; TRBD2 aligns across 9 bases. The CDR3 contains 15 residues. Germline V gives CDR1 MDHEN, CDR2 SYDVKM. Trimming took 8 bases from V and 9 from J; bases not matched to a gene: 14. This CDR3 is CASPPLGAGGGEQFF. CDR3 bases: TGTGCCAGCCCTCCCCTGGGGGCGGGAGGGGGTGAGCAGTTCTTC.

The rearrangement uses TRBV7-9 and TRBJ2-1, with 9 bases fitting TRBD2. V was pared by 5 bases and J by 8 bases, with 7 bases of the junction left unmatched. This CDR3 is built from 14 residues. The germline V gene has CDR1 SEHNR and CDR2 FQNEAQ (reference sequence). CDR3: CASSDGTSTHEQFF. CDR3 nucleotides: TGTGCCAGCAGCGACGGGACTAGCACCCATGAGCAGTTCTTC. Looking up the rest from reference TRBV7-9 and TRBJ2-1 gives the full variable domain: DTGVSQNPRHKITKRGQNVTFRCDPISEHNRLYWYRQTLGQGPEFLTYFQNEAQLEKSRLLSDRFSAERPKGSFSTLEIQRTEQGDSAMYLCASSDGTSTHEQFFGPGTRLTVL.

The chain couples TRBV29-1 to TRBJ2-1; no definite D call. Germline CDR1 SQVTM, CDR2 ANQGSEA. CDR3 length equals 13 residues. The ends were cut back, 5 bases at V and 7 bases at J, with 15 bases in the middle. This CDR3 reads CSVRPASVNEQFF. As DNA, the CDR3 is TGCAGCGTTCGGCCCGCCTCTGTGAATGAGCAGTTCTTC.

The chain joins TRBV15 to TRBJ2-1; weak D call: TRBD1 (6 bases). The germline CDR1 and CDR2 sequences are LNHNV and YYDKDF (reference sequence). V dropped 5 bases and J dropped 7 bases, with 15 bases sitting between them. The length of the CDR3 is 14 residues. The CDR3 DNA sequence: TGTGCCACCAGCTCCGGGACACTTTCTAATGAGCAGTTCTTC. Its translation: CATSSGTLSNEQFF.

In nucleotides, the CDR3 is TGTGCCAGCAGCAAAGCCCGAGAAGGTGGGCAGTTCTTC. It translates to CASSKAREGGQFF. The V and J genes are TRBV21-1 and TRBJ2-1. TRBV21-1 represents a pseudogene. The length of the CDR3 is 13 residues.

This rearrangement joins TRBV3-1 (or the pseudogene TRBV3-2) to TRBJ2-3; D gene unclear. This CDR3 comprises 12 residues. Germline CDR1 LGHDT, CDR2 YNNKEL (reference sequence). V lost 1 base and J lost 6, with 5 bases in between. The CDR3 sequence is CASSQAEDTQYF. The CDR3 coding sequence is TGTGCCAGCAGCCAAGCCGAGGATACGCAGTATTTT.

As DNA, the CDR3 is TGTGCCAGCAGTACGCGGACAGGGGAGGCTTTCTTT. Protein sequence: CASSTRTGEAFF. The genes are TRBV27 and TRBJ1-1; 9 nucleotides line up with TRBD1. The CDR3 runs 12 residues. Per the germline V gene, CDR1 is MNHEY and CDR2 is SMNVEV (reference sequence). Trimming removed 5 bases from V and 11 bases from J; junction bases left unmatched: 6.